The 19 T cell receptor beta chains presented below share a single source sample, sequenced in a study of blood T cell repertoires in COVID-19. This table comes from immunoSEQ multiplex PCR, and its TCRdb copy is limited to in-frame clones, with some not included. The sample carries under 75,000 clones, under 90% recorded once. Sequencing was carried out using peripheral blood. These receptors were obtained from an elderly woman with active or convalescent COVID-19.

This rearrangement joins TRBV13 to TRBJ2-7; D unresolved. CDR1 PRHDT and CDR2 FYEKMQ come from the germline V gene (reference sequence). Trimming took 4 bases from V and 3 from J, leaving 7 bases between them. The CDR3 extends over 12 amino acids. The CDR3 DNA reads as TGTGCCAGCAGCTCCGGTCGCTACGAGCAGTACTTC. Translated: CASSSGRYEQYF.

The chain links TRBV7-9 to TRBJ2-7, with D perhaps matching TRBD1 (5 bases). The CDR3 runs 16 residues. Germline values: CDR1 SEHNR, CDR2 FQNEAQ (reference sequence). V lost 5 bases, J lost 2 bases, and 19 bases lay in between. The CDR3 is CASSPSTGQGAYEQYF. Written as DNA, the CDR3 is TGTGCCAGCAGCCCGAGTACAGGACAAGGCGCCTACGAGCAGTACTTC.

The CDR3: CASSLSRGEMNEQFF. As DNA, the CDR3 is TGTGCCAGCAGCTTATCGCGGGGCGAGATGAATGAGCAGTTCTTC. The chain recombines TRBV7-9 with TRBJ2-1, with a possible D match to TRBD2 (6 bases). The CDR3 covers 15 residues. Between the trimmed V and J ends, which lost 2 bases and 7 bases, there was a span of 15 bases. The V gene's germline CDR1 is SEHNR and CDR2 FQNEAQ (reference sequence).

Worth noting for this clone: This same CDR3 is encoded by further DNA sequences in the sample. This sequence joins TRBV3-1 (or the pseudogene TRBV3-2) and TRBJ1-2, with D possibly being TRBD1 (5 bases). Trimming removed 1 base from V and 0 bases from J, with 6 bases in between. Germline V gene lookup returns CDR1 LGHDT and CDR2 YNNKEL (reference sequence). The CDR3 sequence is 14 residues long. CDR3 bases: TGTGCCAGCAGCCAAGGGGGCACTAACTATGGCTACACCTTC. This codes for CASSQGGTNYGYTF.

This rearrangement joins TRBV27 to TRBJ2-3; TRBD2 might be the D (6 bases). Germline values: CDR1 MNHEY, CDR2 SMNVEV (reference sequence). CDR3 length equals 14 residues. The germline V and J ends were trimmed by 5 bases and 2 bases, with 11 bases remaining between them. The CDR3, as DNA: TGTGCCAGCAGTCCTATGGGACTCACAGATACGCAGTATTTT. The encoded protein is CASSPMGLTDTQYF.

The J gene is TRBJ1-2, the V gene TRBV7-9, with 8 bases that match TRBD1. The CDR3 extends over 13 amino acids. Germline V lookup: CDR1 SEHNR, CDR2 FQNEAQ (reference sequence). Unmatched junction bases numbered 7, after V lost 5 bases and J lost 8 bases. Here the CDR3 DNA reads TGTGCCAGCAGCACGGCGACAGGGGTAGGCTACACCTTC. It is translated as CASSTATGVGYTF.

This chain uses TRBV11-3 with TRBJ1-5; no firm D call. This CDR3 comprises 18 residues. V lost 1 base to trimming and J lost 0 bases, with 16 bases between them. Per the germline V gene, CDR1 is SGHNT and CDR2 is YENEEA. The CDR3 nucleotides are TGTGCCAGCAGCTTAGGCCGGGTCGGGTGGTATAGCAATCAGCCCCAGCATTTT. It codes for CASSLGRVGWYSNQPQHF.

The chain joins TRBV3-1 (or the pseudogene TRBV3-2) to TRBJ2-7; 12 nucleotides align to TRBD2. The trim removed 6 bases at V and 2 bases at J, leaving 2 bases unmatched. CDR1 is LGHDT and CDR2 is YNNKEL in the germline V gene (reference sequence). The CDR3 sequence is 14 residues long. The CDR3 DNA is TGTGCCAGCAGAGCTAGCGGGGGGGCCTACGAGCAGTACTTC. Translating gives CASRASGGAYEQYF.

V gene TRBV3-1 (or the pseudogene TRBV3-2) combines with J gene TRBJ1-6; no firm D call. Per the germline V gene, CDR1 is LGHDT and CDR2 is YNNKEL (reference sequence). V lost 5 bases and J 9 bases, leaving 11 bases between the germline ends. The CDR3 is 13 residues long. Written as DNA, the CDR3 is TGTGCCAGCAGCGGTCAGGAAGGTTCACCCCTCCACTTT. Its translation: CASSGQEGSPLHF.

This clone showed up just once. The chain recombines TRBV7-2 with TRBJ2-5; 7 nucleotides match TRBD1. The CDR3 has 16 amino acids. The ends lost 0 bases at V and 2 bases at J; junction bases unmatched: 6. Germline V gives CDR1 SGHTA, CDR2 FQGNSA. The CDR3 DNA reads as TGTGCCAGCAGCTTAGCTAGCGTGACAGGGCAAGAGACCCAGTACTTC. This gives the protein CASSLASVTGQETQYF. The whole variable domain, filled in from reference TRBV7-2 and TRBJ2-5, reads GAGVSQSPSNKVTEKGKDVELRCDPISGHTALYWYRQSLGQGLEFLIYFQGNSAPDKSGLPSDRFSAERTGGSVSTLTIQRTQQEDSAVYLCASSLASVTGQETQYFGPGTRLLVL.

This chain uses TRBV13 with TRBJ2-3, with 7 bases lining up with TRBD2. This CDR3 is 17 amino acids long. The ends lost 2 bases at V and 2 bases at J; junction bases unmatched: 10. Germline CDR1 and CDR2: PRHDT and FYEKMQ (reference sequence). The CDR3 nucleotides are TGTGCCAGCAGCTTAATTATTGGACTAGGATCCACAGATACGCAGTATTTT. Translated, it gives CASSLIIGLGSTDTQYF.

This clone was found a few times. V and J are TRBV2 and TRBJ1-1; a weak D match, TRBD1 (6 bases). Germline V gene data show CDR1 as SNHLY and CDR2 as FYNNEI. The V gene lost 2 bases and the J gene lost 10 bases, with 11 bases spanning the gap. The CDR3 is made up of 12 amino acids. CDR3: CASSELQGRAFF. For the CDR3, the DNA is TGTGCCAGCAGTGAATTACAGGGTCGAGCTTTCTTT.

The chain links TRBV7-2 to TRBJ1-2; perhaps TRBD1 as D (6 bases). The V and J ends lost 6 bases and 8 bases respectively, with 28 bases between them. Germline-derived CDR1 and CDR2 are SGHTA and FQGNSA. The CDR3 is 17 amino acids. CDR3 coding DNA: TGTGCCAGCAGTAAGTCTCCCTTTGGGGGGGCCCTATGGGGCTACACCTTC. This sequence encodes CASSKSPFGGALWGYTF.

This chain uses TRBV28 with TRBJ1-5, with D tentatively TRBD1 (6 bases). In germline, CDR1 is MDHEN, CDR2 SYDVKM. This CDR3 region has 15 residues. Trimming cost V 3 bases and J 2 bases, with 11 bases left between them. The CDR3 DNA is TGTGCCAGCAGTTTTTTGGGGGCCCGCAATCAGCCCCAGCATTTT. Its translation is CASSFLGARNQPQHF.

This chain joins TRBV6-6 and TRBJ1-6; 10 nucleotides line up with TRBD1. J gave up 5 bases and V 7 bases, and 8 bases lay outside the gene matches. The germline gives CDR1 MNHNY, CDR2 SVGAGI (reference sequence). CDR3 length equals 16 residues. CDR3 coding DNA: TGTGCCAGCAACGCGGGACAGGGGATCAATAATTCACCCCTCCACTTT. This translates into CASNAGQGINNSPLHF.

The rearrangement uses TRBV4-1 and TRBJ1-1; D perhaps matches TRBD1 (5 bases). V was trimmed by 0 bases and J by 5 bases, leaving 7 bases between them. This CDR3 region has 13 residues. Germline CDR1 is MGHRA and CDR2 is YSYEKL. CDR3 residues: CASSQEEGTEAFF. The CDR3 coding sequence is TGCGCCAGCAGCCAAGAGGAGGGGACTGAAGCTTTCTTT.

The rearrangement joins TRBV5-8 to TRBJ2-5; 11 bases match TRBD1. Germline CDR1 reads SGHTS; CDR2 reads YDEGEE. This CDR3 is built from 16 residues. Germline trimming cut 1 base from V and 5 bases from J; bases unmatched to any gene: 7. CDR3 in amino acids: CASSLWVGQGAETQYF. CDR3 DNA: TGTGCCAGCAGCTTGTGGGTAGGACAGGGGGCTGAGACCCAGTACTTC.

V usage is TRBV29-1 and J usage is TRBJ1-4; maybe TRBD1 (6 bases). CDR3 length: 12 amino acids. CDR1 is SQVTM and CDR2 is ANQGSEA in the germline V gene. V was trimmed by 2 bases and J by 7 bases, leaving 8 bases between them. Here the CDR3 reads CSVELGAEKLFF. The CDR3 bases are TGCAGCGTTGAACTGGGGGCTGAAAAACTGTTTTTT.

The J gene is TRBJ1-5, the V gene TRBV7-9; weak D call: TRBD1 (6 bases). This CDR3 comprises 14 residues. Per the germline V gene, CDR1 is SEHNR and CDR2 is FQNEAQ (reference sequence). V lost 1 base and J lost 2, with 6 bases in between. CDR3 bases: TGTGCCAGCAGCTTAGGGACAGGCAATCAGCCCCAGCATTTT. Protein product: CASSLGTGNQPQHF.